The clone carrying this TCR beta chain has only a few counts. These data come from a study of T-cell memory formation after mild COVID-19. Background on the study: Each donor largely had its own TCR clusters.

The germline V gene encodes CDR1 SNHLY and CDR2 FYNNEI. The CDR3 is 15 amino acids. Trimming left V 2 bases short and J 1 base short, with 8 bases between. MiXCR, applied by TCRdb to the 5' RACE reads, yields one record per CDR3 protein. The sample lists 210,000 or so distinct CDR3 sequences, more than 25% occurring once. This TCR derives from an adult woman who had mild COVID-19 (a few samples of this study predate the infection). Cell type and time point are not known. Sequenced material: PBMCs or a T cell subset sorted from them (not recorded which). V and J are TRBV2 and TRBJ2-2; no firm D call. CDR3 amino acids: CASSESGLNTGELFF. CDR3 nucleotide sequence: TGTGCCAGCAGTGAATCGGGTCTGAACACCGGGGAGCTGTTTTTT.